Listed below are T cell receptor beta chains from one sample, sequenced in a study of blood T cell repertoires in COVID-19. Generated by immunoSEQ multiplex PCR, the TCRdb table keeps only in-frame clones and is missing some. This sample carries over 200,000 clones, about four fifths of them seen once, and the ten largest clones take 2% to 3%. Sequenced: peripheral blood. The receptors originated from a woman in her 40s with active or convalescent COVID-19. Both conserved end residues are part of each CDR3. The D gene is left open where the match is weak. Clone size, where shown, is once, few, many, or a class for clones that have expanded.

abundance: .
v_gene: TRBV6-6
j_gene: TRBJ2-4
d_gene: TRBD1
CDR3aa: CASNPGQGIQYF
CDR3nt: TGTGCCAGCAATCCGGGACAGGGTATTCAGTACTTC

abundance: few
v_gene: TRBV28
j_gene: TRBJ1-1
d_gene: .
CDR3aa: CASRFLRRASEAFF
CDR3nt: TGTGCCAGCAGATTCTTACGGAGGGCCTCTGAAGCTTTCTTT

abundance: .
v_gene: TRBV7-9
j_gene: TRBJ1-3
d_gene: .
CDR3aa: CASSLQGAGNTIYF
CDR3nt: TGTGCCAGCAGCTTACAGGGTGCAGGAAACACCATATATTTT

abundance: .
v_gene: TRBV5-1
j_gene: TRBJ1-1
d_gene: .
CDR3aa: CASNADSLNTEAFF
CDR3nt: TGCGCCAGCAACGCGGACAGCCTCAACACTGAAGCTTTCTTT

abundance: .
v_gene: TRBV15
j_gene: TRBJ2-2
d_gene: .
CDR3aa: CATSRDLRAGELFF
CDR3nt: .

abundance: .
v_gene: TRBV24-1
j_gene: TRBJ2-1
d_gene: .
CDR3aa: CATSEHTEHEQFF
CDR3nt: TGTGCCACCAGTGAACATACAGAACATGAGCAGTTCTTC

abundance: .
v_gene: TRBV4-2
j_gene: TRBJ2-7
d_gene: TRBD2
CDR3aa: CASSQVPSGLTYEQYF
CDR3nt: TGTGCCAGCAGCCAAGTCCCTAGCGGACTGACCTACGAGCAGTACTTC

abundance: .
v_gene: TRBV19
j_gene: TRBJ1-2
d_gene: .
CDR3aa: CASRWGVPYGYTF
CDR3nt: TGTGCCAGTAGATGGGGAGTACCCTATGGCTACACCTTC

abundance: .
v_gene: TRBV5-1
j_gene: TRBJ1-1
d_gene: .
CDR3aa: CASSPGMNTEAFF
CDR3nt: TGCGCCAGCAGTCCCGGGATGAACACTGAAGCTTTCTTT

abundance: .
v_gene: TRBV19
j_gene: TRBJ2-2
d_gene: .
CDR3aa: CASSLEAATGELFF
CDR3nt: TGTGCCAGTAGCCTGGAGGCCGCCACCGGGGAGCTGTTTTTT

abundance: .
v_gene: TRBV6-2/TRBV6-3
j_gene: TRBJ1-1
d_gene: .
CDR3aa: CASSYSQGTKNTEAFF
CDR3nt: TGTGCCAGCAGTTACTCGCAGGGTACGAAGAACACTGAAGCTTTCTTT

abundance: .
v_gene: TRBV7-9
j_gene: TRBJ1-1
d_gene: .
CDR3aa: CASSLLRDTPNTEAFF
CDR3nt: TGTGCCAGCAGCTTACTCCGGGACACACCGAACACTGAAGCTTTCTTT

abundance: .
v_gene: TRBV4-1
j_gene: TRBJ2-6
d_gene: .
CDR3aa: CASSQEGRAGANVLTF
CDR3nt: TGCGCCAGCAGCCAGGAGGGCAGGGCTGGGGCCAACGTCCTGACTTTC

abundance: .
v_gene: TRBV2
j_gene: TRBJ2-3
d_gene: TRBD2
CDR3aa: CASSWSGRLTDTQYF
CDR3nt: TGTGCCAGCAGTTGGAGCGGGAGGTTGACAGATACGCAGTATTTT

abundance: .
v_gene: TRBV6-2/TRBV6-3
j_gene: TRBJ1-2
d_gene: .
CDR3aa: CASSFRLRDYGYTF
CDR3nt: TGTGCCAGCAGTTTCCGCCTCCGGGACTATGGCTACACCTTC

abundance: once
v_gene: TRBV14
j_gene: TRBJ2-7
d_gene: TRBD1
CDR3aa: CASSQPGQYSYEQYF
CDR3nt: TGTGCCAGCAGCCAGCCGGGACAGTACTCCTACGAGCAGTACTTC

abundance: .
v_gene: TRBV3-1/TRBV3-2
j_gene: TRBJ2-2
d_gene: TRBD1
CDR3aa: CASSPLGTENTGELFF
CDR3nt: TGTGCCAGCAGCCCCCTCGGGACAGAGAACACCGGGGAGCTGTTTTTT

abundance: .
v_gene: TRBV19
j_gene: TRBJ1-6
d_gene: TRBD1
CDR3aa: CASSTGQGANSPLHF
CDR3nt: TGTGCCAGTAGTACCGGACAGGGGGCAAATTCACCCCTCCACTTT

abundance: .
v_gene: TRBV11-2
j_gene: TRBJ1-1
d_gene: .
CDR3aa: CASSYGQLNTEAFF
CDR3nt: TGTGCCAGCAGCTACGGACAGTTGAACACTGAAGCTTTCTTT

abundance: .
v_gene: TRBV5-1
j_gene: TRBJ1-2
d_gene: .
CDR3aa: CASSTRGFADGYTF
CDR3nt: TGCGCCAGCAGCACCAGGGGATTTGCTGATGGCTACACCTTC

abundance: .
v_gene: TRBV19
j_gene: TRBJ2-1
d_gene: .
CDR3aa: CASSIGSFRSYNEQFF
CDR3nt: TGTGCCAGTAGTATAGGCAGTTTCCGCTCCTACAATGAGCAGTTCTTC

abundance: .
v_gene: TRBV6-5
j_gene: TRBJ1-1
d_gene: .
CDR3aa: CATNNWQANTEAFF
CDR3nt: TGTGCCACCAACAATTGGCAGGCGAACACTGAAGCTTTCTTT

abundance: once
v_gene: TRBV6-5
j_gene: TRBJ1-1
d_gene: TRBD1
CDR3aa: CASRGQANTEAFF
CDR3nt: TGTGCCAGCAGGGGACAGGCGAACACTGAAGCTTTCTTT

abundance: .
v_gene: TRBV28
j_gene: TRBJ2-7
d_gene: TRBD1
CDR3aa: CASSLGDREVNEQYF
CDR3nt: TGTGCCAGCAGCTTGGGGGACAGGGAAGTCAACGAGCAGTACTTC

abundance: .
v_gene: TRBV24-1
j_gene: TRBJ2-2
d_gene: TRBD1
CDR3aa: CATSVTGGSGELFF
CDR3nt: TGTGCCACCAGTGTAACAGGGGGTAGCGGGGAGCTGTTTTTT

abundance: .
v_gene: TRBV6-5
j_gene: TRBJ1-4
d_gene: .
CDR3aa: CASSYSTGLDEKLFF
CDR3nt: TGTGCCAGCAGTTACTCTACCGGGTTGGATGAAAAACTGTTTTTT

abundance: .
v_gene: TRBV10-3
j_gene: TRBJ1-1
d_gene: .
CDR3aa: CAINAAGLTMNTEAFF
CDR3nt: TGTGCCATCAACGCAGCAGGGCTCACTATGAACACTGAAGCTTTCTTT

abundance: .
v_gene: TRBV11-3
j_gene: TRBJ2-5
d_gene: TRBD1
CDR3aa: CASTATGTGQETQYF
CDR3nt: TGTGCCAGCACCGCAACCGGGACAGGGCAAGAGACCCAGTACTTC

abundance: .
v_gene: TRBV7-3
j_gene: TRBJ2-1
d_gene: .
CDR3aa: CASSPQIPNEQFF
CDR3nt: TGTGCCAGCAGCCCCCAGATCCCCAATGAGCAGTTCTTC

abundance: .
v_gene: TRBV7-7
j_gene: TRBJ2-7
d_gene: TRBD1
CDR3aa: CASSLGQGGQQYF
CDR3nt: TGTGCTAGCAGCTTAGGACAGGGGGGGCAGCAGTACTTC

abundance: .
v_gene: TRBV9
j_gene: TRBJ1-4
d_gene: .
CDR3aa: CASSDHKLSPGTSNEKLFF
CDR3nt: TGTGCCAGCAGTGACCATAAACTATCCCCCGGGACATCAAATGAAAAACTGTTTTTT

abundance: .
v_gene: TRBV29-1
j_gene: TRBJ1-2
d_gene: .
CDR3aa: CSVGGHVYGYTF
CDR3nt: TGCAGCGTTGGAGGACACGTCTATGGCTACACCTTC

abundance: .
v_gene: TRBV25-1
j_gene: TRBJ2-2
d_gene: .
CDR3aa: CASSEFLGATNTGELFF
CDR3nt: TGTGCCAGCAGTGAATTCTTAGGGGCGACGAACACCGGGGAGCTGTTTTTT

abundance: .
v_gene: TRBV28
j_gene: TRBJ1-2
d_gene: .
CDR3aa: CASSQGTPANYGYTF
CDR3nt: TGTGCCAGCAGCCAAGGGACACCAGCTAACTATGGCTACACCTTC

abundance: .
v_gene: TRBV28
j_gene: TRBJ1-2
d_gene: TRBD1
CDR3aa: CASSPGQAGSYGYTF
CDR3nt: TGTGCCAGCAGCCCGGGACAGGCAGGAAGCTATGGCTACACCTTC

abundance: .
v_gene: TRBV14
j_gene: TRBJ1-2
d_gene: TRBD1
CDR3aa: CASSQTGYGYTF
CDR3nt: TGTGCCAGCAGCCAGACAGGGTACGGCTACACCTTC

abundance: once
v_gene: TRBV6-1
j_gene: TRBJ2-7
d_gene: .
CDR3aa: CASSETAGSAYEQYF
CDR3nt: TGTGCCAGCAGTGAAACGGCGGGATCGGCCTACGAGCAGTACTTC

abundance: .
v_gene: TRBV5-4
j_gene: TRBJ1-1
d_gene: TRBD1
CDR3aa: CASSARQGGYGTEAFF
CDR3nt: TGTGCCAGCAGCGCGAGACAGGGGGGTTACGGCACTGAAGCTTTCTTT